The 11 T cell receptor beta chains in this list originate from one sample, sequenced in a study of T cell repertoires in cytomegalovirus infection. A single record per CDR3 protein comes from TCRdb applying MiXCR to the reads. The profile shows around 210,000 distinct CDR3 sequences, around 6.4% of them singletons. Material: PBMCs. Receptors were obtained from a human donor in good health (CMV status not recorded). Some clones in this sample may be carry-over from other donors' samples.

In its sample, this clonotype was seen many times. This chain connects TRBV7-2 to TRBJ2-2; D remains ambiguous. CDR1 SGHTA and CDR2 FQGNSA come from the germline V gene. The V and J ends lost 3 bases and 6 bases respectively, with 14 bases between them. CDR3 length: 15 residues. Here the CDR3 DNA reads TGTGCCAGCAGCTTGGAAGCAGTCGGATCCGGGGAGCTGTTTTTT. Translated, it gives CASSLEAVGSGELFF.

At least ten counts were recorded for this clonotype. The chain has TRBV14 and TRBJ1-1, with a weak D call TRBD1 (5 bases). The CDR3 has 14 residues. Germline-derived CDR1 and CDR2 are SGHDN and FVKESK. Trimming took off 4 bases at V and 11 bases at J, with 20 bases between the two ends. This CDR3 reads CASSPPLGTRGAFF. CDR3 sequence (DNA): TGTGCCAGCAGCCCCCCACTCGGGACCCGGGGTGCTTTCTTT.

This clonotype was recorded many times. The chain uses TRBV29-1 and TRBJ2-5; perhaps TRBD1 as D (5 bases). The CDR3 has 11 residues. V was pared by 3 bases and J by 4 bases, with 6 bases between. From germline, CDR1 is SQVTM and CDR2 ANQGSEA. CDR3 protein: CSVDRVETQYF. In nucleotides, the CDR3 is TGCAGCGTTGACAGGGTAGAGACCCAGTACTTC.

This clonotype has at least ten counts. The chain couples TRBV2 to TRBJ2-2; no reliable D call. The CDR3 extends over 11 amino acids. Germline loops: CDR1 SNHLY, CDR2 FYNNEI. V was trimmed by 7 bases and J by 3 bases, leaving 3 bases between them. The CDR3 DNA follows: TGTGCCAGCAAATACACCGGGGAGCTGTTTTTT. This gives the protein CASKYTGELFF.

This clonotype was counted at least ten times. This chain links TRBV6-5 with TRBJ2-3; 9 nucleotides agree with TRBD2. Germline loops: CDR1 MNHEY, CDR2 SVGAGI. V was clipped by 0 bases and J by 0 bases; unmatched bases: 1. The CDR3 runs to 16 residues. The CDR3 sequence is CASSYSLAGSTDTQYF. CDR3 in DNA: TGTGCCAGCAGTTACTCCCTAGCGGGAAGCACAGATACGCAGTATTTT.

The rearrangement links TRBV2 to TRBJ2-3; D ambiguous. Germline V CDR1 and CDR2: SNHLY, FYNNEI. The CDR3 extends over 16 amino acids. The germline V and J ends were trimmed by 1 base and 2 bases, with 13 bases remaining between them. The CDR3 sequence is CASSEGHLLATDTQYF. For the CDR3, the DNA is TGTGCCAGCAGTGAAGGACACCTACTTGCCACAGATACGCAGTATTTT.

This clonotype was counted a few times. The V and J genes are TRBV7-9 and TRBJ2-7; 8 positions agree with TRBD1. V shed 4 bases and J 6 bases; nucleotides not matched to a gene: 11. Germline CDR1 reads SEHNR; CDR2 reads FQNEAQ (reference sequence). The CDR3 loop spans 15 amino acids. This chain's CDR3 is CASSSGQGSSVEQYF. CDR3 nucleotide sequence: TGTGCCAGCAGCTCCGGACAGGGATCGAGTGTCGAGCAGTACTTC. The whole variable domain, remainder taken from reference TRBV7-9 and TRBJ2-7, is DTGVSQNPRHKITKRGQNVTFRCDPISEHNRLYWYRQTLGQGPEFLTYFQNEAQLEKSRLLSDRFSAERPKGSFSTLEIQRTEQGDSAMYLCASSSGQGSSVEQYFGPGTRLTVT.

This clonotype was picked up many times. This chain joins TRBV7-8 and TRBJ1-1, with 9 bases aligning to TRBD1. The germline gives CDR1 SGHVS, CDR2 FQNEAQ. The ends lost 5 bases at V and 3 bases at J; junction bases unmatched: 7. This CDR3 spans 15 amino acids. The CDR3 here is CASSPGQGLDTEAFF. In DNA, the CDR3 is TGTGCCAGCAGCCCCGGACAGGGGTTGGACACTGAAGCTTTCTTT.

Many counts were recorded for this clonotype. V and J are TRBV6-2 or TRBV6-3 and TRBJ2-1, with 8 bases that match TRBD1. Germline V gives CDR1 MNHEY, CDR2 SVGEGT. The CDR3 runs to 15 residues. V gave up 2 bases and J gave up 7 bases; unmatched junction bases: 7. The CDR3 loop reads CASSYGQGAWNEQFF. CDR3 coding DNA: TGTGCCAGCAGTTACGGCCAGGGGGCGTGGAATGAGCAGTTCTTC.

This clonotype came up many times. The genes are TRBV6-1 and TRBJ2-7; D call uncertain. The CDR3 contains 14 residues. With 2 bases removed from V and 2 bases from J, the gap between germline ends came to 10 bases. Germline V lookup: CDR1 MNHNS, CDR2 SASEGT. CDR3 loop: CASSERAQTYEQYF. The CDR3 region has the DNA TGTGCCAGCAGTGAAAGGGCACAGACCTACGAGCAGTACTTC.

This clonotype was counted ten times or more. This rearrangement joins TRBV7-8 to TRBJ1-1, with D possibly matching TRBD1 (6 bases). Germline CDR1 reads SGHVS; CDR2 reads FQNEAQ. The CDR3 spans 14 residues. Trimming took off 3 bases at V and 3 bases at J, with 11 bases between the two ends. The CDR3 sequence is CASSLGGRDTEAFF. As DNA, the CDR3 is TGTGCCAGCAGCTTGGGGGGGCGGGACACTGAAGCTTTCTTT. The full variable domain, rest sourced from reference TRBV7-8 and TRBJ1-1, is GAGVSQSPRYKVAKRGQDVALRCDPISGHVSLFWYQQALGQGPEFLTYFQNEAQLDKSGLPSDRFFAERPEGSVSTLKIQRTQQEDSAVYLCASSLGGRDTEAFFGQGTRLTVV.